This T cell receptor beta chain emerged from a study of neurological immune-mediated disorders. This clonotype showed up many times. Antigen unknown. TCRdb independently ran MiXCR on the 5' RACE reads; one entry per CDR3 protein. The sample yields more than 50,000 distinct CDR3 sequences, about 24% seen once. This sample's time point: technical triplicate 2. Points from the study as a whole: HTLV-1-associated myelopathy had the most TCR clonal expansion, while multiple sclerosis had the least, a level that fell below healthy controls.

Sequenced sample: PBMCs. The TCR sequence derives from a man aged 60-69 years with HTLV-1-associated myelopathy (HAM/TSP).

The CDR3 nucleotides are TGTGCCAGCAGTTTGACAGCTAGCAATCAGCCCCAGCATTTT. This codes for CASSLTASNQPQHF. The J gene is TRBJ1-5, the V gene TRBV6-6; D is possibly TRBD1 (5 bases). V was pared by 4 bases and J by 0 bases, with 7 bases between. Per the germline V gene, CDR1 is MNHNY and CDR2 is SVGAGI (reference sequence). CDR3 size: 14 residues.